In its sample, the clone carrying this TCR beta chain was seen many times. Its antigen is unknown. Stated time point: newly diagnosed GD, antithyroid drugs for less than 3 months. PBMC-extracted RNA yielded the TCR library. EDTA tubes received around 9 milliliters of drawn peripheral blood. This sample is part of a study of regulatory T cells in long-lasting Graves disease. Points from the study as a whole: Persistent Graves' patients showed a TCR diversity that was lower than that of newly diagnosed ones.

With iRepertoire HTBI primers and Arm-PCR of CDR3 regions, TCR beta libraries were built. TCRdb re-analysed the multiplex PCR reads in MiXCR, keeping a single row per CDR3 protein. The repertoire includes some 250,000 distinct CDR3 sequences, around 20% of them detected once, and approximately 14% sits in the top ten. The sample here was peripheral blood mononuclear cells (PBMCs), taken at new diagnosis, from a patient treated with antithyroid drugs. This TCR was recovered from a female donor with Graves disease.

CDR3 residues: CSARPPGQGSDEQYF. DNA for the CDR3: TGCAGTGCTAGACCCCCCGGACAGGGGTCCGACGAGCAGTACTTC. The chain uses TRBV20-1 and TRBJ2-7; 9 nucleotides align to TRBD1. The CDR3 runs 15 residues. Germline CDR1 DFQATT, CDR2 SNEGSKA (reference sequence). Germline trimming cut 2 bases from V and 5 bases from J; bases unmatched to any gene: 10.